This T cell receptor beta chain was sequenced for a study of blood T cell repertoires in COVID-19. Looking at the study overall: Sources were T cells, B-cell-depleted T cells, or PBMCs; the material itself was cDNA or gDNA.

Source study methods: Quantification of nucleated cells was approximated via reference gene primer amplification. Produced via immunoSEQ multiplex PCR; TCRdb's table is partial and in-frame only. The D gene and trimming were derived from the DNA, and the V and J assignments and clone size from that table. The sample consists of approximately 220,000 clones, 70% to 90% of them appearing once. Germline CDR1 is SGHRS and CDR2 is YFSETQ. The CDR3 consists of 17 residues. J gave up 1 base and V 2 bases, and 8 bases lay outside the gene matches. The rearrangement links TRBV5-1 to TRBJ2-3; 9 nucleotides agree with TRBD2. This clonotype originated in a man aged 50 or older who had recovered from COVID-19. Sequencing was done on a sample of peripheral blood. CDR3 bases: TGCGCCAGCAGCTTCAAAGGCGGGAGGGTCGGCACAGATACGCAGTATTTT. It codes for CASSFKGGRVGTDTQYF.